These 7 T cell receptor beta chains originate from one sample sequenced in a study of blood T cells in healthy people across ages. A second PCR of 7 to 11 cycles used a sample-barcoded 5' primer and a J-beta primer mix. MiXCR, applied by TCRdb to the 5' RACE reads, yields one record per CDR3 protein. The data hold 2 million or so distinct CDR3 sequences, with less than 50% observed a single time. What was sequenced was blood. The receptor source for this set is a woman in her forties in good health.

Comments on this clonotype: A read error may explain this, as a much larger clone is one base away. CDR3 DNA: TGCAGTGCTAGATCGACTACCTCCGAGCAGTACTTC. Translated: CSARSTTSEQYF. The rearrangement links TRBV20-1 to TRBJ2-7; tentative D call: TRBD2 (5 bases). The CDR3 loop spans 12 amino acids. Per the germline V gene, CDR1 is DFQATT and CDR2 is SNEGSKA (reference sequence). Trimming removed 2 bases at V and 6 bases at J, with 11 bases between.

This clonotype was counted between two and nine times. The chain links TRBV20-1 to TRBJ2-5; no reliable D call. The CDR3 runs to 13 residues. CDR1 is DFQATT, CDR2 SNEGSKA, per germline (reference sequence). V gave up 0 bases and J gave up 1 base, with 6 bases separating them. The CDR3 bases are TGCAGTGCTAGAGAGGAACGCCAAGAGACCCAGTACTTC. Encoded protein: CSAREERQETQYF.

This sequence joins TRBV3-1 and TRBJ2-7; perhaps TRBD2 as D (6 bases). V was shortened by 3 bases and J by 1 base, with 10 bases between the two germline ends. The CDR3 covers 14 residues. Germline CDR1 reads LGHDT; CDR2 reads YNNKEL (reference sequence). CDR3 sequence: CASSHHGGSYEQYF. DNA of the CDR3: TGTGCCAGCAGCCATCATGGGGGGTCCTACGAGCAGTACTTC.

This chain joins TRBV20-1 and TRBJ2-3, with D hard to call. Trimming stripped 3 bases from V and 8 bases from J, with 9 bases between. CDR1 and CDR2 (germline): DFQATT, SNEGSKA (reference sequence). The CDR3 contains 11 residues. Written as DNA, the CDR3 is TGCAGTGCTAGGAGATCAGTTACGCAGTATTTT. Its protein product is CSARRSVTQYF.

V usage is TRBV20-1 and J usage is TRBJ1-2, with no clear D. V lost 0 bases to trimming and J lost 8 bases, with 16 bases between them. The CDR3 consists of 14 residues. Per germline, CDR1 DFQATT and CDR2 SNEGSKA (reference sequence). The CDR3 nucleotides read TGCAGTGCTAGAGATTGGCGGAACCTCTACGGCTACACCTTC. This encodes CSARDWRNLYGYTF.

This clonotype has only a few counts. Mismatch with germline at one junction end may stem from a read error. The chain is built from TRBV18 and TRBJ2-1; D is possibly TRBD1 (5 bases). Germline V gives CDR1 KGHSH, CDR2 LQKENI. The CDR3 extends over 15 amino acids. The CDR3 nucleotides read TGTGCCAGCTCACCATTAGGGGTGACCTACAGTGAGCAGTTCTTC. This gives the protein CASSPLGVTYSEQFF.

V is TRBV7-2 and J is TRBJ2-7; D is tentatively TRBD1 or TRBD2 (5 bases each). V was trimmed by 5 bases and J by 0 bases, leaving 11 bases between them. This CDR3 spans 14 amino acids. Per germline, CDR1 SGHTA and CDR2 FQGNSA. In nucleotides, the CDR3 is TGTGCCAGCAGCAAGGGACGGGACTCCTACGAGCAGTACTTC. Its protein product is CASSKGRDSYEQYF.